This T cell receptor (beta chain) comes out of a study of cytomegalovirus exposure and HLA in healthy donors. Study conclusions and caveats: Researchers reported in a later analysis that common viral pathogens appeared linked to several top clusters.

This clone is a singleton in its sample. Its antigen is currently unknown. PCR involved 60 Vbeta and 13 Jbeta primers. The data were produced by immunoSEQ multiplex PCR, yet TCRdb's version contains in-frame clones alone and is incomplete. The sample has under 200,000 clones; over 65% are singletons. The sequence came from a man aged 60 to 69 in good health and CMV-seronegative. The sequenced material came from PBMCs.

The DNA for the CDR3 is TGTGCCAGCAGCGATCAGGGGGCCGGGGAGCTGTTTTTT. The encoded protein is CASSDQGAGELFF. The chain carries TRBV7-9 and TRBJ2-2; TRBD1 aligns across 7 bases. Germline-derived CDR1 and CDR2 are SEHNR and FQNEAQ (reference sequence). CDR3 size: 13 residues. Trimming at V came to 5 bases and at J to 6 bases, leaving 3 bases not matched to a gene.